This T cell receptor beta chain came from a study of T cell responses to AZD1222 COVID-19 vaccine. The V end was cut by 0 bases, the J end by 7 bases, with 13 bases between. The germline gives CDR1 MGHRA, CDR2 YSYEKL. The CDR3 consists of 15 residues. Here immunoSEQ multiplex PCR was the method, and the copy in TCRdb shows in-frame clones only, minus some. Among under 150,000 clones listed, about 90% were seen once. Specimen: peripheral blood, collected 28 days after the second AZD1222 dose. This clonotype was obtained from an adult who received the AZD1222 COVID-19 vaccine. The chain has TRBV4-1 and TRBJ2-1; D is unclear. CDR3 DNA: TGCGCCAGCAGCCAAGATAGAGAGCTAGGTAATGAGCAGTTCTTC. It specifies CASSQDRELGNEQFF.